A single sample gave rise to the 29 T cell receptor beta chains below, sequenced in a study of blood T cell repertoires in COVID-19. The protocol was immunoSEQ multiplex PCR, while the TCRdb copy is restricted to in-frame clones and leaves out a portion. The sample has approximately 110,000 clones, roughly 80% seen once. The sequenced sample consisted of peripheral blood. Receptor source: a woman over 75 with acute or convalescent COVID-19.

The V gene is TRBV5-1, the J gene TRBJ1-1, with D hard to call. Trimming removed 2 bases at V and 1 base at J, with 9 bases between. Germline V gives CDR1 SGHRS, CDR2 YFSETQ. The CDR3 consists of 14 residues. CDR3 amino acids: CASSFAVSNTEAFF. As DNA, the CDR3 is TGCGCCAGCAGCTTCGCGGTGTCGAACACTGAAGCTTTCTTT.

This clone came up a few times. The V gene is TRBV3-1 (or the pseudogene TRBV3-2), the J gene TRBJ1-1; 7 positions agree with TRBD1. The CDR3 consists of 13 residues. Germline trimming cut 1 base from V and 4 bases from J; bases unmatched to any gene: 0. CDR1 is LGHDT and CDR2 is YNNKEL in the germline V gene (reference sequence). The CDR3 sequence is CASSQAGGTEAFF. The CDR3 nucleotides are TGTGCCAGCAGCCAAGCAGGGGGCACTGAAGCTTTCTTT.

Here the CDR3 DNA reads TGTGCCAGCAGACAGACAGGGAGTAACTATGGCTACACCTTC. The encoded protein is CASRQTGSNYGYTF. The J gene is TRBJ1-2, the V gene TRBV25-1; 7 nucleotides line up with TRBD1. This CDR3 spans 14 amino acids. V shed 6 bases and J 1 base; nucleotides not matched to a gene: 5. Germline V gives CDR1 MGHDK, CDR2 SYGVNS.

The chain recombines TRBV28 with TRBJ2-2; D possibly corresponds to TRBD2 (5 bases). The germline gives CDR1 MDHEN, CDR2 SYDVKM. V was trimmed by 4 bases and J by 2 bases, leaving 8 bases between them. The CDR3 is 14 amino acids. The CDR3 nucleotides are TGTGCCAGCAGTTCACCGGGAAACACCGGGGAGCTGTTTTTT. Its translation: CASSSPGNTGELFF.

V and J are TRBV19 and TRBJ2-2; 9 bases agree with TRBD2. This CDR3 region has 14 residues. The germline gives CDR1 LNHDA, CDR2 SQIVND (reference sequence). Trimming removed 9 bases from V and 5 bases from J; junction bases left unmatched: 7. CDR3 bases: TGTGCCAGCTCCGGGACTAGCTATACCGGGGAGCTGTTTTTT. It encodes CASSGTSYTGELFF. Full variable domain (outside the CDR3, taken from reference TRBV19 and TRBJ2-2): DGGITQSPKYLFRKEGQNVTLSCEQNLNHDAMYWYRQDPGQGLRLIYYSQIVNDFQKGDIAEGYSVSREKKESFPLTVTSAQKNPTAFYLCASSGTSYTGELFFGEGSRLTVL.

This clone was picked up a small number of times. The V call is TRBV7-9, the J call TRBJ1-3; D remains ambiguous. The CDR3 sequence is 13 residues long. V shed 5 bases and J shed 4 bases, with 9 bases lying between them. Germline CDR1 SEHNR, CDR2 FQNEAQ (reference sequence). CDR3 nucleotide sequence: TGTGCCAGCAGCCCCCCGGTCGGAAACACCATATATTTT. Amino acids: CASSPPVGNTIYF.

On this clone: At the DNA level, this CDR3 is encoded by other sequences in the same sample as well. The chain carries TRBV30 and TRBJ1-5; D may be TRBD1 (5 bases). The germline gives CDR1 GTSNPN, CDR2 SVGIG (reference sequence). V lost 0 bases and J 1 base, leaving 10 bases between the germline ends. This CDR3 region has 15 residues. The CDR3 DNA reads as TGTGCCTGGAGTGTACTCGGGGGAAGCAATCAGCCCCAGCATTTT. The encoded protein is CAWSVLGGSNQPQHF.

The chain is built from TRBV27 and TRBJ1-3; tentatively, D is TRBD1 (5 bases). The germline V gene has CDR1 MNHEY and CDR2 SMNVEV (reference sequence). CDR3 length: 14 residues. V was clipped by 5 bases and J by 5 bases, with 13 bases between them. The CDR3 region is CASSQAGQRNTIYF. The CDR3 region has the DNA TGTGCCAGCAGTCAAGCAGGGCAACGAAACACCATATATTTT.

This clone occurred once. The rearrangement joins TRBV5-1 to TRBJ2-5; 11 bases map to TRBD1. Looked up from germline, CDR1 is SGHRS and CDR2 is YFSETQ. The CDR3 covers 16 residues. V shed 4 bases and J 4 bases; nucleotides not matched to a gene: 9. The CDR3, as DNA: TGCGCCAGCAGCACGGGGACAGGGGGGAGCGGAGAGACCCAGTACTTC. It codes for CASSTGTGGSGETQYF.

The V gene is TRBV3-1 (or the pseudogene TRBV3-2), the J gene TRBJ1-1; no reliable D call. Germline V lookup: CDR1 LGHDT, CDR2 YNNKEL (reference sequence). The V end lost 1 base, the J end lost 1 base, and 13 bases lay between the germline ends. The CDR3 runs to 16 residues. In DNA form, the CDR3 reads TGTGCCAGCAGCCAAGGCGACTTGACGGAGAACACTGAAGCTTTCTTT. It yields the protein CASSQGDLTENTEAFF.

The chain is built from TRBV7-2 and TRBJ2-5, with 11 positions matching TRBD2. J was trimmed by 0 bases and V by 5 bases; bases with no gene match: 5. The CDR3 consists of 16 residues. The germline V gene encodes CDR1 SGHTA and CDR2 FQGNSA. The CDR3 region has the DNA TGTGCCAGCAGCCCAAGGGGACTAGCGGACCAAGAGACCCAGTACTTC. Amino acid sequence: CASSPRGLADQETQYF.

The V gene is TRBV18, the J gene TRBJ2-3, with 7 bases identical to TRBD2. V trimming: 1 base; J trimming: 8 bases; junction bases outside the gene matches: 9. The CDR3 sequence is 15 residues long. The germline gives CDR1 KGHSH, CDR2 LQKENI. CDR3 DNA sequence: TGTGCCAGCTCACCACTTTCAGCGGGAACGGTTACGCAGTATTTT. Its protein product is CASSPLSAGTVTQYF.

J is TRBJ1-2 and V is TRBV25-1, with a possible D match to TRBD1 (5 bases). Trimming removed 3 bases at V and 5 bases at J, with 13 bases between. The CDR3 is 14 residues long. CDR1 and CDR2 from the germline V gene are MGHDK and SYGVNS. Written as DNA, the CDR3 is TGTGCCAGCAGTGACACCCGGGGGGTTTATGGCTACACCTTC. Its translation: CASSDTRGVYGYTF.

Written as DNA, the CDR3 is TGTGCCAGCAGCCACGGTGGGGCGGGAGGTCGCATTCAGTACTTC. It translates to CASSHGGAGGRIQYF. V gene TRBV3-1 (or the pseudogene TRBV3-2) combines with J gene TRBJ2-4; 8 nucleotides align to TRBD2. Germline loops: CDR1 LGHDT, CDR2 YNNKEL (reference sequence). V trimming: 3 bases; J trimming: 9 bases; junction bases outside the gene matches: 10. CDR3 size: 15 residues.

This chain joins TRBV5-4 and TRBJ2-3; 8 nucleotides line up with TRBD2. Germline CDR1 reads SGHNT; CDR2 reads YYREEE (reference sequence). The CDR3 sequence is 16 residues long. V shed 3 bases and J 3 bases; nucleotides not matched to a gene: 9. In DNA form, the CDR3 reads TGTGCCAGCAGCTCCACAGCGGGAGTTGAGACAGATACGCAGTATTTT. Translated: CASSSTAGVETDTQYF.

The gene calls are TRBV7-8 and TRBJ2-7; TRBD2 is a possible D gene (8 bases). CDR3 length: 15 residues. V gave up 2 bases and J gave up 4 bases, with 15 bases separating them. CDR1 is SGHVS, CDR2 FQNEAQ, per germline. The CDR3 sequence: CASSLREGASYEQYV. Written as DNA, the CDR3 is TGTGCCAGCAGCTTACGGGAGGGGGCGTCTTACGAGCAGTACGTC.

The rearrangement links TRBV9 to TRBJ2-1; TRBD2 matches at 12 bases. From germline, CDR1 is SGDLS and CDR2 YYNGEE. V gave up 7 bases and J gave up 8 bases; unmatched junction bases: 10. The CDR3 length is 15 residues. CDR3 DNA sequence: TGTGCCAGCGCACGAGCTAGCGGGAGGGAGGATGAGCAGTTCTTC. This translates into CASARASGREDEQFF.

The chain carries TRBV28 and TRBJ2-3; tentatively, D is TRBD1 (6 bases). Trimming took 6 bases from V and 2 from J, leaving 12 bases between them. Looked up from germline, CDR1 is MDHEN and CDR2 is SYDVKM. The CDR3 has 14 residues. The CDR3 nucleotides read TGTGCCAGCAGCCGAGACAGGACCACAGATACGCAGTATTTT. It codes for CASSRDRTTDTQYF.

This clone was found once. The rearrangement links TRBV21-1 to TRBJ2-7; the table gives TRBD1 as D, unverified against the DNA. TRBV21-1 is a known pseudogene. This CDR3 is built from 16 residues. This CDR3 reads CASSKKRTGASCEQYV. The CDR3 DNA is TGTGCCAGCAGCAAAAAGAGGACAGGGGCATCATGCGAGCAGTACGTC.

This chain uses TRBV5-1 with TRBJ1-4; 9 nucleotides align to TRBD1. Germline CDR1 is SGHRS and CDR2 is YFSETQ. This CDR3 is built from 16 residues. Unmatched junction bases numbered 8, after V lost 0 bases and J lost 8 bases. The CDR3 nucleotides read TGCGCCAGCAGCTTGGTACAGGGGGCCCCGGAGGAAAAACTGTTTTTT. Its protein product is CASSLVQGAPEEKLFF.

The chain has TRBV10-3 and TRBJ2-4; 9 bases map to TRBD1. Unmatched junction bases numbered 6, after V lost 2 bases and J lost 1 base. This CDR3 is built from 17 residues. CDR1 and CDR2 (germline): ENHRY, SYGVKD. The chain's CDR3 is CAISERTGEAAKNIQYF. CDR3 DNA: TGTGCCATCAGTGAGAGGACAGGGGAAGCCGCCAAAAACATTCAGTACTTC.

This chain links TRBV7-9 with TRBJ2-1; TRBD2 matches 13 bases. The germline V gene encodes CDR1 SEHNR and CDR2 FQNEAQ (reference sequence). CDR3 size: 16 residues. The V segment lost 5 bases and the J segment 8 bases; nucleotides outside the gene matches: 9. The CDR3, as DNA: TGTGCCAGCAGCGACAGAAGGACTAGCGGGGGTCATGAGCAGTTCTTC. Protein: CASSDRRTSGGHEQFF.

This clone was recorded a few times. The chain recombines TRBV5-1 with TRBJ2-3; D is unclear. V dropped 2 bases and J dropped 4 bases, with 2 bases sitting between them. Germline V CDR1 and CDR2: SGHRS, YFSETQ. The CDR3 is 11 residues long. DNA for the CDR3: TGCGCCAGCAGCTTCGCAGATACGCAGTATTTT. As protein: CASSFADTQYF.

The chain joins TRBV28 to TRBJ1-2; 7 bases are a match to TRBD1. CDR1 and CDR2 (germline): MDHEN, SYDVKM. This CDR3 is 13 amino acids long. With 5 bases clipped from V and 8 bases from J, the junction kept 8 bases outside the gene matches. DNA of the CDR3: TGTGCCAGCAGTCAGACAGGGTCCCTCGGCTACACCTTC. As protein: CASSQTGSLGYTF.

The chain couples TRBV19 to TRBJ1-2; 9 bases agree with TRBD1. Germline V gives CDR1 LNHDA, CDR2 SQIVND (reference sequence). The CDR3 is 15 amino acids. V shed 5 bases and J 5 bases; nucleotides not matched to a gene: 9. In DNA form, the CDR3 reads TGTGCCAGTAGTTCTCGCCGGGACAGGGCGTATGGCTACACCTTC. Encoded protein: CASSSRRDRAYGYTF.

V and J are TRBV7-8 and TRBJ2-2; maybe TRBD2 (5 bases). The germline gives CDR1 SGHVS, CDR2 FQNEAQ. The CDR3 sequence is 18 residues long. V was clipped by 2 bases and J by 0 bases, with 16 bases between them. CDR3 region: CASSLQVSSGANTGELFF. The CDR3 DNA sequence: TGTGCCAGCAGCTTACAAGTCTCCAGCGGAGCGAACACCGGGGAGCTGTTTTTT.

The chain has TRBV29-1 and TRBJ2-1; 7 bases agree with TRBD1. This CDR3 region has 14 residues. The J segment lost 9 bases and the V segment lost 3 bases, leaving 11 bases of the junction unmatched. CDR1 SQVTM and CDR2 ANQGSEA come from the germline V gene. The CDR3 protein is CSVEMFKGQPEQFF. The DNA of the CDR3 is TGCAGCGTTGAGATGTTTAAGGGACAGCCTGAGCAGTTCTTC.

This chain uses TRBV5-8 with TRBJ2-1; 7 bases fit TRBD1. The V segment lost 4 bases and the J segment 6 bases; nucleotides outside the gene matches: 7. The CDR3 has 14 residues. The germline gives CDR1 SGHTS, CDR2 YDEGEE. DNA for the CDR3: TGTGCCAGCAGCCCCCACAGGGGCTCCAATGAGCAGTTCTTC. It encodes CASSPHRGSNEQFF.

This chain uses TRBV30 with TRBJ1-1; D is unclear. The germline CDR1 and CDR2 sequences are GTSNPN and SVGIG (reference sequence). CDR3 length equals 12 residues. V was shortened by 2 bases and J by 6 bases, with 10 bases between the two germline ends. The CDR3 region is CAWSRGVPEAFF. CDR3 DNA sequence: TGTGCCTGGAGTCGCGGGGTCCCTGAAGCTTTCTTT.